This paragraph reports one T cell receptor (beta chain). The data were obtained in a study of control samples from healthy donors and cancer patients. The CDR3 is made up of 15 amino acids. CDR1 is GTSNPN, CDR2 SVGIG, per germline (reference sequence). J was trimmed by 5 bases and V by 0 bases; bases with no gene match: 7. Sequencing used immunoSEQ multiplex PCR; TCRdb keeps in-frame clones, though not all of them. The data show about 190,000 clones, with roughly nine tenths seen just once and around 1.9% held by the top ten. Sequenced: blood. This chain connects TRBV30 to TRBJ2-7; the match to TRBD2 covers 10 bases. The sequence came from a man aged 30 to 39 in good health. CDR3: CAWSVILAGANEQYF. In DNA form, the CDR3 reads TGTGCCTGGAGTGTAATCCTAGCGGGGGCCAACGAGCAGTACTTC.